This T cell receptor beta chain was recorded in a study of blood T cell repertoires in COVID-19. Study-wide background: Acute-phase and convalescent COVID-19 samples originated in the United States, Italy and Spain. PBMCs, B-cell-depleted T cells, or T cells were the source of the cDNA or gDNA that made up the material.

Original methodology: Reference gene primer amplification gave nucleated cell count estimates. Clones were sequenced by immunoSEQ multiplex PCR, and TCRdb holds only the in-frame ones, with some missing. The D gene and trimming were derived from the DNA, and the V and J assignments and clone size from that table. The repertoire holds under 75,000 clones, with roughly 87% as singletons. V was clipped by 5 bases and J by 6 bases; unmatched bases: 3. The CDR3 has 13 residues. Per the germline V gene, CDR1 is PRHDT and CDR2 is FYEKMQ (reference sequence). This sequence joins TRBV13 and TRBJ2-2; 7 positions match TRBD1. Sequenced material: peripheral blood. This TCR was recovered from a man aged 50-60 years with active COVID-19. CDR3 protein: CASSRQGPGELFF. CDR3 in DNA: TGTGCCAGCAGCCGACAGGGTCCCGGGGAGCTGTTTTTT.